The clone carrying this T cell receptor (beta chain) is medium-sized in the sample. This CDR3 contains 14 residues. In germline, CDR1 is MNHEY, CDR2 SVGAGI. The V end lost 3 bases, the J end lost 1 base, and 9 bases lay between the germline ends. As to time point: sample taken at primary tumor resection. Whole RNA, isolated from tumor, nontumor lung or frozen PBMC, was sequenced without prior sorting. Samples were obtained from roughly 65 donors, all untreated early-stage non-small cell lung cancer patients. TCRdb re-called the 5' RACE reads with MiXCR, one entry per CDR3 protein. Found here are about 45,000 distinct CDR3 sequences, 12% of them singletons; the top ten hold approximately 40%. These data are taken from a study of spatial heterogeneity in lung cancer. Study at large: Consistent detection of more beta-chain than alpha-chain sequences was observed.

The source was PBMCs, collected at surgery. The chain links TRBV6-5 to TRBJ1-1, with D hard to call. This sequence originates from a female donor with early-stage non-small cell lung cancer. The CDR3 loop reads CASSYGERNTEAFF. In DNA form, the CDR3 reads TGTGCCAGCAGTTATGGGGAGAGGAACACTGAAGCTTTCTTT.